These 30 T cell receptor beta chains were all obtained from the same sample, sequenced in a study of response to subunit inactivated influenza vaccine. Each CDR3 protein is one row after TCRdb ran MiXCR on the RT-PCR reads. The repertoire includes about 780,000 distinct CDR3 sequences, less than 20% of them detected once, and about 11% sits in the top ten. Sequenced here: PBMCs from blood, sampled around 5 days after vaccination. The receptors derive from a man aged 50 or older who received an inactivated influenza vaccine.

This chain connects TRBV12-3 or TRBV12-4 to TRBJ2-5, with D maybe TRBD1 (5 bases). V lost 3 bases, J lost 0 bases, and 8 bases lay in between. The CDR3 has 14 residues. The CDR3 loop is CASSFRTHQETQYF. The CDR3, as DNA: TGTGCCAGCAGTTTTAGGACACACCAAGAGACCCAGTACTTC.

This clonotype appeared a few times. The genes are TRBV29-1 and TRBJ2-1, with D perhaps TRBD1 (6 bases). CDR3 size: 13 residues. From germline, CDR1 is SQVTM and CDR2 ANQGSEA. Trimming stripped 8 bases from V and 10 bases from J, with 21 bases between. The CDR3 loop reads CSPGTGSNGEQFF. DNA of the CDR3: TGCAGCCCGGGAACAGGGTCAAATGGGGAGCAGTTCTTC.

In this sample, this clonotype turned up a few times. V usage is TRBV9 and J usage is TRBJ2-3; D remains unclear. Per the germline V gene, CDR1 is SGDLS and CDR2 is YYNGEE. The CDR3 totals 15 residues. The V gene lost 0 bases and the J gene lost 1 base, with 9 bases spanning the gap. The CDR3 loop is CASSVEPAGTDTQYF. The CDR3 coding sequence is TGTGCCAGCAGCGTAGAGCCAGCCGGCACAGATACGCAGTATTTT.

A few counts support this clonotype. The rearrangement links TRBV20-1 to TRBJ2-5; a possible D gene is TRBD2 (6 bases). In germline, CDR1 is DFQATT, CDR2 SNEGSKA (reference sequence). CDR3 size: 15 residues. V was trimmed by 3 bases and J by 5 bases, leaving 19 bases between them. DNA for the CDR3: TGCAGTGCTAGGGACCCGATGGGGGGTGGGGAGACCCAGTACTTC. Translating it yields CSARDPMGGGETQYF.

This chain links TRBV20-1 with TRBJ2-2; 7 bases agree with TRBD2. The trim removed 2 bases at V and 1 base at J, leaving 4 bases unmatched. Germline V gives CDR1 DFQATT, CDR2 SNEGSKA (reference sequence). CDR3 length: 15 amino acids. CDR3 residues: CSARPGTKNTGELFF. CDR3 DNA sequence: TGCAGTGCTAGACCTGGGACTAAGAACACCGGGGAGCTGTTTTTT.

The genes are TRBV5-1 and TRBJ2-1, with 8 bases lining up with TRBD1. The CDR3 loop spans 13 amino acids. Germline-derived CDR1 and CDR2 are SGHRS and YFSETQ. J lost 14 bases, V lost 4 bases, and 11 bases had no gene match. Here the CDR3 reads CASSVDREPQKFF. CDR3 coding DNA: TGCGCCAGCAGCGTGGACAGGGAACCCCAAAAGTTCTTC.

This clonotype has ten or more counts. V gene TRBV5-1 combines with J gene TRBJ1-1, with 10 nucleotides matching TRBD1. The CDR3 consists of 14 residues. V lost 4 bases, J lost 6 bases, and 6 bases stayed unmatched. Per the germline V gene, CDR1 is SGHRS and CDR2 is YFSETQ. The CDR3 sequence is CASSGGQGHAEAFF. The CDR3 coding sequence is TGCGCCAGCAGCGGGGGACAGGGGCACGCTGAAGCTTTCTTT.

The chain is built from TRBV7-2 and TRBJ2-2; TRBD2 agrees at 7 bases. There are 15 residues in the CDR3. The junction had 5 bases not matched to a gene; V was cut back by 3 bases and J by 4 bases. From germline, CDR1 is SGHTA and CDR2 FQGNSA. CDR3 bases: TGTGCCAGCAGCTTCCGGACTAGGGGCACCGGGGAGCTGTTTTTT. Encoded protein: CASSFRTRGTGELFF.

This clonotype was counted only a few times. The V call is TRBV15, the J call TRBJ1-1; TRBD1 matches 11 bases. The CDR3 covers 16 residues. Germline V gene sequence: CDR1 LNHNV, CDR2 YYDKDF (reference sequence). The J segment lost 7 bases and the V segment lost 5 bases, leaving 12 bases of the junction unmatched. The CDR3 nucleotides read TGTGCCACCAGCCTGAGTCCCGGGACAGGGGGGGGTGAAGCTTTCTTT. Translating gives CATSLSPGTGGGEAFF. The full variable domain, in which reference TRBV15 and TRBJ1-1 provide the parts outside the CDR3, is DAMVIQNPRYQVTQFGKPVTLSCSQTLNHNVMYWYQQKSSQAPKLLFHYYDKDFNNEADTPDNFQSRRPNTSFCFLDIRSPGLGDTAMYLCATSLSPGTGGGEAFFGQGTRLTVV.

This clonotype was found many times. The rearrangement links TRBV6-4 to TRBJ2-3; 8 bases fit TRBD1. This CDR3 is built from 20 residues. Germline values: CDR1 MRHNA, CDR2 SNTAGT. V shed 10 bases and J 2 bases; nucleotides not matched to a gene: 26. The CDR3 region has the DNA TGTGCCAAAGGGCAGGGGGCATACCCACCTGCCCTAGGGAACACAGATACGCAGTATTTT. Its protein product is CAKGQGAYPPALGNTDTQYF.

The sample holds a few counts of this clonotype. J is TRBJ1-5 and V is TRBV10-3, with 8 bases matching TRBD1. Germline V gene sequence: CDR1 ENHRY, CDR2 SYGVKD. The CDR3 consists of 17 residues. V was clipped by 4 bases and J by 1 base; unmatched bases: 9. The CDR3 region is CAISGENRTGSNQPQHF. CDR3 nucleotides: TGTGCCATCAGTGGGGAAAATCGGACAGGGAGCAATCAGCCCCAGCATTTT.

This clonotype was picked up a small number of times. CDR3 in DNA: TGCGCCAGCAGCCAAGTCGGGGGGGGGAATTCCTACGAGCAGTACTTC. Its translation is CASSQVGGGNSYEQYF. J is TRBJ2-7 and V is TRBV4-1; 8 positions agree with TRBD2. This CDR3 has 16 amino acids. CDR1 is MGHRA, CDR2 YSYEKL, per germline. V lost 1 base and J lost 1; bases outside the gene matches: 6.

V is TRBV4-3 and J is TRBJ2-3; D is ambiguous. Germline V gene sequence: CDR1 LGHNA, CDR2 YSLEER. V was pared by 0 bases and J by 3 bases, with 13 bases between. The CDR3 sequence is 16 residues long. Written as DNA, the CDR3 is TGCGCCAGCAGCCAAGATCCAGGCGTTGGGACAGATACGCAGTATTTT. Residues: CASSQDPGVGTDTQYF.

The chain carries TRBV5-6 and TRBJ2-7, with D perhaps TRBD1 or TRBD2 (5 bases each). The CDR3 covers 16 residues. V lost 4 bases and J lost 3, with 20 bases in between. The germline gives CDR1 SGHDT, CDR2 YYEEEE. The CDR3 spells CASSLNRGVTLYEQYF. CDR3 sequence (DNA): TGTGCCAGCAGCCTGAATAGGGGAGTCACCCTCTACGAGCAGTACTTC.

The table lists this clonotype with many counts. J is TRBJ2-3 and V is TRBV20-1; TRBD2 might be the D (6 bases). Germline CDR1 reads DFQATT; CDR2 reads SNEGSKA (reference sequence). Trimming shortened V by 3 bases and J by 2 bases, and 21 bases separated the two germline ends. The CDR3 totals 17 residues. CDR3 amino acids: CSASGLAGTRDTDTQYF. In DNA form, the CDR3 reads TGCAGTGCTAGTGGGCTTGCCGGGACTCGAGACACAGATACGCAGTATTTT.

The rearrangement links TRBV5-5 to TRBJ2-2; 7 bases are shared with TRBD2. Germline values: CDR1 SGHKS, CDR2 YYEKEE (reference sequence). J lost 7 bases, V lost 4 bases, and 10 bases had no gene match. The CDR3 contains 15 residues. The CDR3 spells CASSLQRDFVGELFF. For the CDR3, the DNA is TGTGCCAGCAGCCTCCAGCGGGACTTTGTCGGGGAGCTGTTTTTT.

The V and J genes are TRBV10-3 and TRBJ2-1; 7 bases map to TRBD1. Germline V gene sequence: CDR1 ENHRY, CDR2 SYGVKD. Unmatched junction bases numbered 6, after V lost 4 bases and J lost 3 bases. This CDR3 is built from 15 residues. This CDR3 reads CAISVGTVIYNEQFF. The CDR3 nucleotides are TGTGCCATCAGTGTGGGGACAGTCATCTACAATGAGCAGTTCTTC.

This clonotype was recorded a few times. The DNA for the CDR3 is TGCAGTGCTAGCCGACTAGCGGGGGCCTACAATGAGCAGTTCTTC. It yields the protein CSASRLAGAYNEQFF. The chain joins TRBV20-1 to TRBJ2-1; TRBD2 agrees at 12 bases. Germline V gene data show CDR1 as DFQATT and CDR2 as SNEGSKA (reference sequence). The CDR3 totals 15 residues. With 3 bases clipped from V and 2 bases from J, the junction kept 2 bases outside the gene matches.

This clonotype was seen a few times. The chain employs TRBV20-1 and TRBJ2-5; no reliable D call. The CDR3 has 15 residues. Trimming took off 0 bases at V and 1 base at J, with 12 bases between the two ends. Germline V CDR1 and CDR2: DFQATT, SNEGSKA (reference sequence). The CDR3 DNA reads as TGCAGTGCTAGAGATCTGCCAGTCCCCCAAGAGACCCAGTACTTC. Translated, it gives CSARDLPVPQETQYF.

The rearrangement links TRBV24-1 to TRBJ2-5; TRBD2 matches 7 bases. The V gene end was trimmed by 5 bases and the J gene end by 5 bases; junction bases not matched to a gene: 4. There are 13 residues in the CDR3. Germline CDR1 and CDR2: KGHDR and SFDVKD. The DNA for the CDR3 is TGTGCCACCAGTGTCGCCGGGGGGGAGACCCAGTACTTC. It codes for CATSVAGGETQYF.

The gene calls are TRBV20-1 and TRBJ2-2; 10 positions agree with TRBD2. V dropped 3 bases and J dropped 5; count of bases not matched to a gene: 6. In germline, CDR1 is DFQATT, CDR2 SNEGSKA (reference sequence). The CDR3 consists of 15 residues. In DNA form, the CDR3 reads TGCAGTGCTAGGCTAGCGGGAGTTATGACCGGGGAGCTGTTTTTT. Residues: CSARLAGVMTGELFF.

This chain joins TRBV7-2 and TRBJ2-7; TRBD1 might be the D (6 bases). There are 14 residues in the CDR3. The germline gives CDR1 SGHTA, CDR2 FQGNSA. Trimming shortened V by 3 bases and J by 0 bases, and 9 bases separated the two germline ends. The CDR3 bases are TGTGCCAGCAGCTTCGGACAGCTCTCCTACGAGCAGTACTTC. Protein: CASSFGQLSYEQYF.

This clonotype was detected ten times or more. This chain connects TRBV20-1 to TRBJ2-2; 7 positions agree with TRBD2. J was trimmed by 1 base and V by 4 bases; bases with no gene match: 9. Germline loops: CDR1 DFQATT, CDR2 SNEGSKA (reference sequence). CDR3 length: 16 amino acids. For the CDR3, the DNA is TGCAGTGCTAACGACCGGGACTACCTGAACACCGGGGAGCTGTTTTTT. Amino acids: CSANDRDYLNTGELFF.

This chain joins TRBV24-1 and TRBJ2-1; D unclear. The CDR3 is 15 residues long. CDR1 is KGHDR and CDR2 is SFDVKD in the germline V gene. V dropped 0 bases and J dropped 5 bases, with 10 bases sitting between them. The chain's CDR3 is CATSDLRAAHNEQFF. The CDR3 region has the DNA TGTGCCACCAGTGATTTGCGGGCCGCCCACAATGAGCAGTTCTTC.

V gene TRBV5-1 combines with J gene TRBJ2-3, with D perhaps matching TRBD1 or TRBD2 (5 bases each). V was cut by 5 bases and J by 2 bases, with 12 bases left in between. Germline CDR1 SGHRS, CDR2 YFSETQ. The CDR3 totals 14 residues. The CDR3 region has the DNA TGCGCCAGCAGTGGGGGAGCGGACACAGATACGCAGTATTTT. As protein: CASSGGADTDTQYF.

This clonotype has just a few counts. A read error may produce the germline difference seen at one junction end. V and J are TRBV7-2 and TRBJ1-2, with a tentative D call TRBD1 (5 bases). Germline lookup yields CDR1 SGHTA and CDR2 FQGNSA. The CDR3 is 14 amino acids. CDR3: CASSWLRDSDRIFF. The CDR3 region has the DNA TGTGCCAGCAGCTGGCTCCGGGACTCCGACCGGATATTCTTC.

This clonotype was found many times. The chain couples TRBV12-3 or TRBV12-4 to TRBJ2-3, with D perhaps matching TRBD1 (6 bases). This CDR3 spans 14 amino acids. V was pared by 6 bases and J by 6 bases, with 16 bases between. CDR3 bases: TGTGCCAGCAGCACCCGGACAGCCGGCGATACGCAGTATTTT. Amino acids: CASSTRTAGDTQYF.

This clonotype has a count of ten or more. Mismatch with germline at one junction end may stem from a read error. V usage is TRBV19 and J usage is TRBJ2-5; 10 bases are a match to TRBD1. CDR1 is LNHDA, CDR2 SQIVND, per germline (reference sequence). The CDR3 length is 13 residues. CDR3 DNA sequence: TGCGCCAGCAGCTGGACAGGGGGAGAGACCCAGTACTTC. Amino acids: CASSWTGGETQYF. Complete variable domain (other parts from reference TRBV19 and TRBJ2-5): DGGITQSPKYLFRKEGQNVTLSCEQNLNHDAMYWYRQDPGQGLRLIYYSQIVNDFQKGDIAEGYSVSREKKESFPLTVTSAQKNPTAFYLCASSWTGGETQYFGPGTRLLVL.

Written as DNA, the CDR3 is TGTGCCAGCAGCCCGGACAGGGTGAGCTCCTACGAGCAGTACTTC. Protein product: CASSPDRVSSYEQYF. This rearrangement joins TRBV5-4 to TRBJ2-7; 8 bases fit TRBD1. V was pared by 4 bases and J by 0 bases, with 6 bases of the junction left unmatched. Germline V gives CDR1 SGHNT, CDR2 YYREEE (reference sequence). CDR3 length: 15 amino acids.

This clonotype was counted only a few times. The rearrangement links TRBV27 to TRBJ1-1; D is perhaps TRBD1 (5 bases). The V and J ends lost 5 bases and 5 bases respectively, with 18 bases between them. Germline V gene data show CDR1 as MNHEY and CDR2 as SMNVEV (reference sequence). CDR3 length: 15 amino acids. This CDR3 is CASSHVRGGGTEAFF. The CDR3, as DNA: TGTGCCAGCAGTCACGTTCGGGGCGGAGGTACTGAAGCTTTCTTT.